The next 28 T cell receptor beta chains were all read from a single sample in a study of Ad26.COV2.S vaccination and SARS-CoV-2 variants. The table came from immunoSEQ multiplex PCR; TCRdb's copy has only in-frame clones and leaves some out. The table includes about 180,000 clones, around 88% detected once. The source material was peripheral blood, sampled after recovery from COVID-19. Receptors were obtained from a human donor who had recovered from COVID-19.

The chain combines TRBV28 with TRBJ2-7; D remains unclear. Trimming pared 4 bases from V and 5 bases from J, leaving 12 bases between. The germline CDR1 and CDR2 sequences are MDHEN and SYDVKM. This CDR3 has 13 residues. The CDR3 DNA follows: TGTGCCAGCAGTTCGCCTCAGGAGCACGAGCAGTACTTC. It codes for CASSSPQEHEQYF.

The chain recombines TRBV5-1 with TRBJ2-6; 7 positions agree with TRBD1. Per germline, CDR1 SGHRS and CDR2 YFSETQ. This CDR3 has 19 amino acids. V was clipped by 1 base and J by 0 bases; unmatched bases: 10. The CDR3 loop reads CASSLPRDSQFSGANVLTF. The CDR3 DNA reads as TGCGCCAGCAGCTTGCCTCGGGACAGCCAGTTCTCTGGGGCCAACGTCCTGACTTTC.

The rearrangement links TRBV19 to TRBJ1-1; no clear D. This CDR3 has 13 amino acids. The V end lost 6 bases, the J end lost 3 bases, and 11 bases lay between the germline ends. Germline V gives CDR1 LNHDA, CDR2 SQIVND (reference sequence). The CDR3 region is CASSRGQHTEAFF. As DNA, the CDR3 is TGTGCCAGTAGCCGGGGTCAGCACACTGAAGCTTTCTTT.

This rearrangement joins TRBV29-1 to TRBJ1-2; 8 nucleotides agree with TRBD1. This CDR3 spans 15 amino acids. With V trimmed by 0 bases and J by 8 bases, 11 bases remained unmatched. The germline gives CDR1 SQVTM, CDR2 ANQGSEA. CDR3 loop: CSVEDWQGAVWGYTF. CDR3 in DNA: TGCAGCGTTGAAGATTGGCAGGGGGCGGTTTGGGGCTACACCTTC.

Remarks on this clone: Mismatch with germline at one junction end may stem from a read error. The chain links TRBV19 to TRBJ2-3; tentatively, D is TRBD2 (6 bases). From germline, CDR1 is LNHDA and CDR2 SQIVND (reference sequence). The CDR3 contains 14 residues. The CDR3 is CASSLGGSTDAQYF. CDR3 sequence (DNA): TGTGCCAGTAGTCTCGGGGGAAGCACAGATGCGCAGTATTTT.

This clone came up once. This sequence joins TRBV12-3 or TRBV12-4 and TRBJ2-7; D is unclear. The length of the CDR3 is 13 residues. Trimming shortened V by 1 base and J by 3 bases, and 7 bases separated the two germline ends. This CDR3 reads CASSLGGGYEQYF. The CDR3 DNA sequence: TGTGCCAGCAGTTTAGGGGGTGGCTACGAGCAGTACTTC.

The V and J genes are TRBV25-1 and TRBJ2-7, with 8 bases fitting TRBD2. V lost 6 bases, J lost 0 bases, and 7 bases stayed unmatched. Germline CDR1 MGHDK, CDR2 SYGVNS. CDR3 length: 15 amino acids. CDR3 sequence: CASSETSGSSYEQYF. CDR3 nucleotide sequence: TGTGCCAGCAGCGAAACTAGCGGAAGCTCCTACGAGCAGTACTTC.

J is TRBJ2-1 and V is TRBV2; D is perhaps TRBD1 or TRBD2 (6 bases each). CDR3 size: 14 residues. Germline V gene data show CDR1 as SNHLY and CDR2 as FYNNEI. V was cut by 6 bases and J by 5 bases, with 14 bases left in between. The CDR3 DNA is TGTGCCAGCAGAAACAGGGAGGCCCACAATGAGCAGTTCTTC. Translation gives CASRNREAHNEQFF.

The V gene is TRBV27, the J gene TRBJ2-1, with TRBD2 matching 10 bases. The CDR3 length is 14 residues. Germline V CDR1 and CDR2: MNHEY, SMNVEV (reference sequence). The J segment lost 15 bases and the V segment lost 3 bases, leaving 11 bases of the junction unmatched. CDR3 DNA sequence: TGTGCCAGCAGTTTTCTAGCGGGAGCCGTAATTCCGTTCTTC. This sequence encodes CASSFLAGAVIPFF.

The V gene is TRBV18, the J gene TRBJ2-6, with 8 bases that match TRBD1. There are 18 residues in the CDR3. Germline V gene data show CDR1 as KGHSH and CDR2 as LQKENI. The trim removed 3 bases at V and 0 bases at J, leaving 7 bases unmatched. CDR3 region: CASSPQGAKFSGANVLTF. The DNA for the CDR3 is TGTGCCAGCTCACCGCAGGGGGCCAAATTCTCTGGGGCCAACGTCCTGACTTTC.

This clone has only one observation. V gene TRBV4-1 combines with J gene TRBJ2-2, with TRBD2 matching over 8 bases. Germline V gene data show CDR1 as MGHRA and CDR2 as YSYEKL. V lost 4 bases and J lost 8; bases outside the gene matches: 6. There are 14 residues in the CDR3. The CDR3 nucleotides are TGCGCCAGCAGCCGTACGGTAGCGGGAGGGGAGCTGTTTTTT. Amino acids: CASSRTVAGGELFF.

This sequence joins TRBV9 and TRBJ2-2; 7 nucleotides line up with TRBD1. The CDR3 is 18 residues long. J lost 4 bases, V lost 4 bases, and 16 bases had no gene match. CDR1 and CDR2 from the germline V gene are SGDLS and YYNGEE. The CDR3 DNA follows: TGTGCCAGCAGCTTAAATACCGGGGACAGCCGAAGCACCGGGGAGCTGTTTTTT. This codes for CASSLNTGDSRSTGELFF.

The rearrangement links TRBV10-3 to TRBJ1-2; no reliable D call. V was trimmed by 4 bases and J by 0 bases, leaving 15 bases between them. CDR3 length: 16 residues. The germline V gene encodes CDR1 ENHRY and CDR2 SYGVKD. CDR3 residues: CAISADTLLSNYGYTF. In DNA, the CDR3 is TGTGCCATCAGTGCAGACACCCTTCTCTCTAACTATGGCTACACCTTC.

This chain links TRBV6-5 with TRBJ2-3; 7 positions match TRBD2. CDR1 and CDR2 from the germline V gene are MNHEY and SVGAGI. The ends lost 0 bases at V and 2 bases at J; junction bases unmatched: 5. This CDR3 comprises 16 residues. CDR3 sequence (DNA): TGTGCCAGCAGTTACTCGTGGGAGGGCCTCACAGATACGCAGTATTTT. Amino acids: CASSYSWEGLTDTQYF.

CDR3 residues: CASRFRMSSKVHTEAFF. The CDR3 nucleotides are TGTGCCAGCAGATTCAGGATGTCCTCCAAAGTCCACACTGAAGCTTTCTTT. The chain recombines TRBV2 with TRBJ1-1; no definite D call. The CDR3 runs to 17 residues. Trimming took 6 bases from V and 3 from J, leaving 23 bases between them. Germline V gene data show CDR1 as SNHLY and CDR2 as FYNNEI.

The CDR3 sequence: CASSQPPWWVAGWETQYF. The CDR3 coding sequence is TGTGCCAGCAGCCAACCCCCCTGGTGGGTAGCGGGGTGGGAGACCCAGTACTTC. The chain uses TRBV3-1 (or the pseudogene TRBV3-2) and TRBJ2-5; 8 nucleotides align to TRBD2. This CDR3 has 18 residues. The junction had 16 bases not matched to a gene; V was cut back by 2 bases and J by 5 bases. Germline CDR1 reads LGHDT; CDR2 reads YNNKEL (reference sequence).

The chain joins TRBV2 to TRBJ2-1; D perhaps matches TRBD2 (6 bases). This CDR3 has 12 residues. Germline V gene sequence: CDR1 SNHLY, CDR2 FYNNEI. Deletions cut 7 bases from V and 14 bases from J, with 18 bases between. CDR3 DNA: TGTGCCAGCACCGACACTTCGACGGGGGAGTTCTTC. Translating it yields CASTDTSTGEFF.

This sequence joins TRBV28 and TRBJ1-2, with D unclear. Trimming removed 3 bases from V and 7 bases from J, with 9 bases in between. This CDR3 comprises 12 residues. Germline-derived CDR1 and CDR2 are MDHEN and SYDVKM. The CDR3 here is CASSFTAPGYTF. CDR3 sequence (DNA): TGTGCCAGCAGTTTCACAGCTCCTGGCTACACCTTC.

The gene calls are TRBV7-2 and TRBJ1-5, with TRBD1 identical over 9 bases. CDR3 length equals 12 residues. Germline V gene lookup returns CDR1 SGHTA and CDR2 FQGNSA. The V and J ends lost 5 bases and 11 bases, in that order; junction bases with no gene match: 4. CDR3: CASSVGTGTQHF. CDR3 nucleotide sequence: TGTGCCAGCAGCGTAGGGACAGGGACCCAGCATTTT.

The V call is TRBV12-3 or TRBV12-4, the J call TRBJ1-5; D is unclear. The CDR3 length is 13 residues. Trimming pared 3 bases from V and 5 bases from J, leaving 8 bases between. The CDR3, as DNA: TGTGCCAGCAGTTTTAAGAGGGATCAGCCCCAGCATTTT. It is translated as CASSFKRDQPQHF.

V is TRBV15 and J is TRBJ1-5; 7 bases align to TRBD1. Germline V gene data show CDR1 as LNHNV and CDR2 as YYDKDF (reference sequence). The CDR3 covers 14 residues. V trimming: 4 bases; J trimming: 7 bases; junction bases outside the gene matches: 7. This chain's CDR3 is CATSTRQGGQPQHF. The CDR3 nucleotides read TGTGCCACCAGCACAAGACAGGGAGGGCAGCCCCAGCATTTT.

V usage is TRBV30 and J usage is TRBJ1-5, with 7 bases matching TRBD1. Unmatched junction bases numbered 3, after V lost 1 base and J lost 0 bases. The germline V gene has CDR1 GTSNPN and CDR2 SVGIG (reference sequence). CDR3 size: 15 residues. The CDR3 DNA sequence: TGTGCCTGGAGTGGCGGACAGGTTAGCAATCAGCCCCAGCATTTT. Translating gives CAWSGGQVSNQPQHF.

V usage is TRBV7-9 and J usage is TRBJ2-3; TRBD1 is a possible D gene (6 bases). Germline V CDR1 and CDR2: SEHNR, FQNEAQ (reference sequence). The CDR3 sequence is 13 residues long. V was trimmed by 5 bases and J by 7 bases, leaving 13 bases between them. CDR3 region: CASSQAQGHTQYF. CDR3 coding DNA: TGTGCCAGCAGCCAAGCACAGGGACATACGCAGTATTTT.

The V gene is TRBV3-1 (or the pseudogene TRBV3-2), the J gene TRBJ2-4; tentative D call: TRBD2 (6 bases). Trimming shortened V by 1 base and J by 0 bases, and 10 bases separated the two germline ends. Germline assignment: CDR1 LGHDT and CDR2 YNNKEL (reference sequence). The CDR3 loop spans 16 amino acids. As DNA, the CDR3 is TGTGCCAGCAGCCAAGGGAGGGCACTAGCCAAAAACATTCAGTACTTC. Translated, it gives CASSQGRALAKNIQYF.

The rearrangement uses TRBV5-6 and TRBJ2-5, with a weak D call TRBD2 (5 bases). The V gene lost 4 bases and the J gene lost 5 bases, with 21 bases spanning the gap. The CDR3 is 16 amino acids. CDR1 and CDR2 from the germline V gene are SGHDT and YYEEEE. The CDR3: CASSNEADMVDETQYF. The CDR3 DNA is TGTGCCAGCAGCAACGAAGCGGATATGGTCGACGAGACCCAGTACTTC.

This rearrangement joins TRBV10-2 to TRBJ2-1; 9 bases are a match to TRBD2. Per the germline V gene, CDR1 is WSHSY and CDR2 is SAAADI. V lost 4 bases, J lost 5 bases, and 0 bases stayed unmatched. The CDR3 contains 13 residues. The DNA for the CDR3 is TGCGCCAGCAGTGGACTAGCGGACAATGAGCAGTTCTTC. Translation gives CASSGLADNEQFF.

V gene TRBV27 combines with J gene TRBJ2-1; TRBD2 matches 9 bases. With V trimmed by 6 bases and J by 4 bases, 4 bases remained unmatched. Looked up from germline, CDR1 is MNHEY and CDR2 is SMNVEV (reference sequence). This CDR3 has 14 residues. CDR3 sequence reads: CASRKRGVYNEQFF. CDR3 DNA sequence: TGTGCCAGCAGAAAGCGGGGGGTATACAATGAGCAGTTCTTC.

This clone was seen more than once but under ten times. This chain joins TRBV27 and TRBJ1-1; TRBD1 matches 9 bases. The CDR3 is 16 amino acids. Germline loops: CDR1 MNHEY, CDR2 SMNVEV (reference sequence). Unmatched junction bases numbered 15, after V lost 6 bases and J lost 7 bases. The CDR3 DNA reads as TGTGCCAGCAGCTTAATGCCCGGGACAGGGTTGGGTGAAGCTTTCTTT. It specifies CASSLMPGTGLGEAFF.